Listed below are T cell receptor beta chains from one sample, sequenced in a study of blood T cell dynamics during melanoma immunotherapy. TCRdb's copy holds only in-frame clones and misses some; the assay was immunoSEQ multiplex PCR. This table holds approximately 4,400 clones, over 70% found once. Here the sequenced sample was blood, taken from a patient treated with checkpoint blockade. The origin of the receptors is a human donor with melanoma. Both conserved end residues are part of each CDR3. The D gene is left open where the match is weak. A clone size is listed for some rows: how often the clone was seen (once, few, many), or a class if it is expanded.

v_call	d_call	clone_size	j_call	cdr3_aa	cdr3_nt
TRBV6-1	-	-	TRBJ2-6	CASSPGNSGANVLTF	TGTGCCAGCAGCCCGGGTAATTCTGGGGCCAACGTCCTGACTTTC
TRBV4-1	-	-	TRBJ1-2	CASSQDRVYGYTF	TGCGCCAGCAGCCAAGACAGGGTCTATGGCTACACCTTC
TRBV19	-	-	TRBJ1-1	CASSTQANTEAFF	TGTGCCAGTAGTACCCAAGCAAACACTGAAGCTTTCTTT
TRBV19	-	-	TRBJ1-1	CASSIWDTGETEAFF	TGTGCCAGTAGTATATGGGACACGGGGGAAACTGAAGCTTTCTTT
TRBV12-5	-	-	TRBJ2-2	CASGLDTRNTGELFF	TGTGCTAGTGGTTTGGACACCAGGAACACCGGGGAGCTGTTTTTT
TRBV7-3	TRBD2	-	TRBJ2-7	CASSLSGGAYEQYF	TGTGCCAGCAGCTTAAGCGGGGGGGCCTACGAGCAGTACTTC
TRBV29-1	TRBD1	-	TRBJ2-7	CSVGTGYIDEQYF	TGCAGCGTGGGGACAGGGTATATAGACGAGCAGTACTTC
TRBV5-1	TRBD1	-	TRBJ1-2	CASSPTGTGNGYTF	TGCGCCAGCAGCCCGACCGGGACAGGGAATGGCTACACCTTC
TRBV18	-	-	TRBJ2-2	CASSPQDTGELFF	TGTGCCAGCTCACCCCAAGACACCGGGGAGCTGTTTTTT
TRBV5-1	-	-	TRBJ2-2	CATQQVAGNTGELFF	TGCGCCACCCAGCAGGTGGCAGGTAACACCGGGGAGCTGTTTTTT
TRBV9	-	-	TRBJ1-1	CASSPSGGLNTEAFF	TGTGCCAGCAGCCCCTCCGGGGGGTTGAACACTGAAGCTTTCTTT
TRBV7-8	-	-	TRBJ1-4	CASSFSTGGHEKLFF	TGTGCCAGCAGCTTTTCGACAGGTGGACATGAAAAACTGTTTTTT
TRBV20-1	-	-	TRBJ1-1	CSAPRNTEAFF	TGCAGTGCCCCCAGGAACACTGAAGCTTTCTTT
TRBV7-9	TRBD1	-	TRBJ1-2	CASSLGVRQGANYGYTF	TGTGCCAGCAGCTTAGGGGTTAGACAGGGAGCTAACTATGGCTACACCTTC
TRBV7-3	-	-	TRBJ1-1	CASSFGMNTEAFF	TGTGCCAGCAGCTTCGGAATGAACACTGAAGCTTTCTTT
TRBV7-2	TRBD1	few	TRBJ2-5	CASSPQGIGGETQYF	TGTGCCAGCAGCCCACAGGGGATTGGGGGAGAGACCCAGTACTTC
TRBV5-6	-	-	TRBJ2-1	CASSWGFDEQFF	TGTGCCAGCAGCTGGGGATTCGATGAGCAGTTCTTC
TRBV9	TRBD2	-	TRBJ2-1	CASSVERAGGLYNEQFF	TGTGCCAGCAGCGTAGAACGGGCGGGGGGCCTCTACAATGAGCAGTTCTTC
TRBV5-1	-	-	TRBJ1-2	CASREQGNMGGYTF	TGCGCCAGCAGGGAGCAGGGGAATATGGGCGGCTACACCTTC
TRBV6-1	-	-	TRBJ1-5	CASSTGIRSNQPQHF	TGTGCCAGCAGTACAGGGATTCGGAGCAATCAGCCCCAGCATTTT
TRBV5-6	-	-	TRBJ2-1	CASSLELYNEQFF	TGTGCCAGCAGCTTGGAATTGTACAATGAGCAGTTCTTC
TRBV6-5	TRBD1	-	TRBJ2-7	CASRGTGSYEQYF	TGTGCCAGCAGGGGGACAGGCTCCTACGAGCAGTACTTC
TRBV7-8	TRBD1	-	TRBJ1-3	CASSPTGARNTIYF	TGTGCCAGCAGCCCGACAGGGGCGAGAAACACCATATATTTT
TRBV19	TRBD2	-	TRBJ2-5	CASSPRRTSGGSVTQYF	TGTGCCAGTAGTCCCCGCCGGACTAGCGGGGGCTCGGTGACCCAGTACTTC
TRBV5-8	TRBD1	-	TRBJ1-6	CASSRFMDRGDSPLHF	TGTGCCAGCAGCCGCTTTATGGACAGGGGCGATTCACCCCTCCACTTT
TRBV7-2	-	-	TRBJ1-6	CASSPGMSNSPLHF	TGTGCCAGCAGCCCAGGGATGAGTAATTCACCCCTCCACTTT
TRBV6-5	TRBD1	-	TRBJ1-1	CASRTGQGDTEAFF	TGTGCCAGCAGGACTGGACAGGGGGACACTGAAGCTTTCTTT
TRBV11-2	-	once	TRBJ1-2	CASSLEGIGYGYTF	TGTGCCAGCAGCTTAGAGGGTATCGGCTATGGCTACACCTTC
TRBV7-9	-	-	TRBJ1-5	CASSLGLDSNQPQHF	TGTGCCAGCAGCCTCGGACTAGATAGCAATCAGCCCCAGCATTTT
TRBV4-1	TRBD1	few	TRBJ1-5	CASSQEGTGPNQPQHF	TGTGCCAGCAGCCAAGAGGGGACAGGCCCCAATCAGCCCCAGCATTTT
TRBV7-8	TRBD1	hyperexpanded	TRBJ1-2	CASSHGTGAYGYTF	TGTGCCAGCAGCCACGGGACAGGAGCCTATGGCTACACCTTC
TRBV7-2	-	few	TRBJ1-1	CASSFSLMNTEAFF	TGTGCCAGCAGCTTTTCCCTCATGAACACTGAAGCTTTCTTT
TRBV7-9	-	-	TRBJ1-3	CASSLGVSNSGNTIYF	TGTGCCAGCAGCTTAGGGGTCAGCAACTCTGGAAACACCATATATTTT
TRBV29-1	-	-	TRBJ1-5	CSVGGGGDSPQHF	TGCAGCGTTGGAGGCGGGGGTGATTCGCCCCAGCATTTT
TRBV11-3	TRBD1	once	TRBJ1-2	CASGGQGLYGYTF	TGTGCCAGCGGAGGACAGGGACTCTATGGCTACACCTTC
TRBV4-2	-	-	TRBJ1-2	CASSQEGQGGGYTF	TGTGCCAGCAGCCAAGAAGGTCAGGGAGGGGGCTACACCTTC
TRBV7-8	-	-	TRBJ1-1	CASSLSGDTEAFF	TGTGCCAGCAGCCTTTCAGGGGACACTGAAGCTTTCTTT
TRBV7-2	-	-	TRBJ2-5	CASSLQGHQYF	TGTGCCAGCAGCCTGCAGGGACACCAGTACTTC
TRBV5-8	-	-	TRBJ2-1	CASSLEGGKQFF	TGTGCCAGCAGCTTGGAAGGGGGAAAGCAGTTCTTC
TRBV11-3	-	-	TRBJ2-1	CASSGGGGMRNEQFF	TGTGCCAGCAGCGGTGGGGGCGGGATGAGAAATGAGCAGTTCTTC
TRBV30	-	-	TRBJ2-6	CAWSVRDSLSGANVLTF	TGTGCCTGGAGTGTACGCGACAGCCTCTCTGGGGCCAACGTCCTGACTTTC
TRBV5-1	-	-	TRBJ2-3	CASSLWGDASDTQYF	TGCGCCAGCAGCTTGTGGGGGGACGCCTCAGATACGCAGTATTTT